The rows below give T cell receptor beta chains drawn from one sample of a study of PD-L1 blockade in urothelial cancer. Libraries were prepared by immunoSEQ multiplex PCR; TCRdb keeps only in-frame clonotypes and omits some of them. This sample yields 20,000 to 30,000 clones, of which 75% to 90% are seen a single time; approximately 33% belongs to the top ten. The input for sequencing was PBMCs, taken around atezolizumab (anti-PD-L1) treatment. These TCRs come from a man in his 60s with urothelial cancer. Both conserved end residues are part of each CDR3. The D gene is left open where the match is weak. Not all rows give a size; the values are once, few, many and, for expanded clones, a class.

.	TRBV6-1	TRBD1	TRBJ1-2	TGTGCCAGCAGGAGGGGGCTCGGCTATGGCTACACCTTC	CASRRGLGYGYTF
.	TRBV27	TRBD2	TRBJ2-7	TGTGCCAGCAGCAGAGGACTAGCGGGAGGGAACTCCTACGAGCAGTACTTC	CASSRGLAGGNSYEQYF
.	TRBV5-6	.	TRBJ2-7	TGTGCCAGCAGCCACTCCGGAGGGTACGAGCAGTACTTC	CASSHSGGYEQYF
.	TRBV4-1	TRBD2	TRBJ2-1	TGCGCCAGCAGCCAAGAAGGACTAGCGGGAGGGAGGGAGCAGTTCTTC	CASSQEGLAGGREQFF
.	TRBV19	.	TRBJ1-2	TGTGCCAGTAGTTATGAGGGCAGGGGCAACTATGGCTACACCTTC	CASSYEGRGNYGYTF
.	TRBV5-1	.	TRBJ2-2	TGCGCCAGTAAACACAGGGAGACCGGGGAGCTGTTTTTT	CASKHRETGELFF
.	TRBV5-1	.	TRBJ2-2	TGCGCCAGCAGCCTGGACGGGTTCGGGGAGACCGTCACCGGGGAGCTGTTTTTT	CASSLDGFGETVTGELFF
.	TRBV30	.	TRBJ1-1	TGTGCCTGGAGTGTACAGAGAGCCACTGAAGCTTTCTTT	CAWSVQRATEAFF
.	TRBV18	TRBD1	TRBJ1-2	TGTGCCAGCTCACCACCGTGGACAGGGTTCAGTGGCTACACCTTC	CASSPPWTGFSGYTF
.	TRBV30	.	TRBJ1-6	TGTGCCTGGAGTGCAGGGTATAATTCACCCCTCCACTTT	CAWSAGYNSPLHF
.	TRBV9	.	TRBJ2-7	TGTGCCAGCAGCGTAGAGGGAGAGCCCTACGAGCAGTACTTC	CASSVEGEPYEQYF
once	TRBV6-1	.	TRBJ2-7	TGTGCCAGCACACAGGGTTTGACGGGGAGAGAGCAGTACTTC	CASTQGLTGREQYF
.	TRBV7-9	TRBD2	TRBJ2-3	TGTGCCAGCAGCCGAGGGACTAGCGGGGGGGCAGATACGCAGTATTTT	CASSRGTSGGADTQYF
.	TRBV19	.	TRBJ2-3	TGTGCCAGTAGTACGTCAGGGTCCACAGATACGCAGTATTTT	CASSTSGSTDTQYF
.	TRBV28	.	TRBJ1-5	TGTGCCAGTGCTTCTGCGGGGAGGGGGGACAATCAGCCCCAGCATTTT	CASASAGRGDNQPQHF
.	TRBV18	.	TRBJ1-3	TGTGCCAGCTCACCGGAGGGATTGTGGGGAAACACCATATATTTT	CASSPEGLWGNTIYF
.	TRBV7-9	TRBD1	TRBJ1-6	TGTGCCAGCAGTAAACAGGGGTTTGGTTCACCCCTCCACTTT	CASSKQGFGSPLHF
.	TRBV19	TRBD2	TRBJ2-7	TGTGCCAGTAGTCGGCCGGGACTAACCTACGAGCAGTACTTC	CASSRPGLTYEQYF
.	TRBV5-1	TRBD1	TRBJ2-2	TGCGCCAGCAGCTTCAGGCGGACAGGGGGCAACACCGGGGAGCTGTTTTTT	CASSFRRTGGNTGELFF
.	TRBV5-1	.	TRBJ1-3	TGCGCCAGCAGCTTGCGGACTTTGGACTCTGGAAACACCATATATTTT	CASSLRTLDSGNTIYF
.	TRBV11-2	TRBD1	TRBJ2-7	TGTGCCAGCAGCTCAACGGGACAGGGTCGGGACTTC	CASSSTGQGRDF
.	TRBV19	TRBD2	TRBJ2-2	TGTGCCAGTAGGGGACTAGCGGGAGCTGCCGGGGAGCTGTTTTTT	CASRGLAGAAGELFF
.	TRBV29-1	TRBD1	TRBJ1-4	TGCAGCGTTGGATCGGACAGGGGAAAACTGTTTTTT	CSVGSDRGKLFF
.	TRBV5-1	.	TRBJ2-5	TGCGCCAGCAGCTTACAAGGGGAAGAGACCCAGTACTTC	CASSLQGEETQYF
.	TRBV10-3	TRBD1	TRBJ1-4	TGTGCCATCAGTGCCACCCCGGGACAGGGTAATGAAAAACTGTTTTTT	CAISATPGQGNEKLFF
.	TRBV11-2	.	TRBJ2-3	TGTGCCAGCAGCGCAGGGGCCGCTAGCACAGATACGCAGTATTTT	CASSAGAASTDTQYF
once	TRBV10-3	.	TRBJ1-1	TGTGCCATCAGTGAGTCACACAGTAAGAACACTGAAGCTTTCTTT	CAISESHSKNTEAFF
.	TRBV6-1	TRBD2	TRBJ2-7	TGTGCCAGCAGTGCCTTCGGGACTAGCGGCTCTACGGGATACTTC	CASSAFGTSGSTGYF
.	TRBV2	TRBD1	TRBJ2-1	TGTGCCAGCAGGATCGGGACAGGGGCGGGCAATGAGCAGTTCTTC	CASRIGTGAGNEQFF
.	TRBV9	TRBD1	TRBJ2-1	TGTGCCAGCAGCGAGGGACAGGGGGACATCAACGGCAATGAGCAGTTCTTC	CASSEGQGDINGNEQFF
.	TRBV5-1	TRBD1	TRBJ2-2	TGCGCCAGCAGCTTGGACAGGGGGGACACCGGGGAGCTGTTTTTT	CASSLDRGDTGELFF
.	TRBV5-1	.	TRBJ1-1	TGCGCCAGCAGCTTGGACAGGGCGAACACTGAAGCTTTCTTT	CASSLDRANTEAFF
.	TRBV19	TRBD1	TRBJ1-1	TGTGCCAGTAGTCTCGACCGACAGGGTGACACTGAAGCTTTCTTT	CASSLDRQGDTEAFF
.	TRBV29-1	.	TRBJ2-1	TGCAGCGTTGCCTCAGGGGATGAGCAGTTCTTC	CSVASGDEQFF
.	TRBV19	.	TRBJ2-3	TGTGCCAGTAGTATACTATTAACAGATACGCAGTATTTT	CASSILLTDTQYF
.	TRBV5-4	.	TRBJ2-1	TGTGCCAGCAGCTCGGTAGATGAGCAGTTCTTC	CASSSVDEQFF
.	TRBV19	.	TRBJ2-1	TGTGCCAGTAGATCCGCGGCAGGGGGGAGAGGATCCTACAATGAGCAGTTCTTC	CASRSAAGGRGSYNEQFF
.	TRBV5-1	.	TRBJ2-5	TGCGCCAGCAGCTTGGCCTTCGGGGGCCAAGAGACCCAGTACTTC	CASSLAFGGQETQYF
.	TRBV19	TRBD1	TRBJ1-4	TGTGCCAGTACTTATAGGGACAGGGTAGACGAAAAACTGTTTTTT	CASTYRDRVDEKLFF
.	TRBV27	.	TRBJ1-2	TGTGCCAGCAGTTTACAGGGTTCCTATGGCTACACCTTC	CASSLQGSYGYTF
.	TRBV6-4	TRBD2	TRBJ2-3	TGTGCCAGCAGTTTAGCGGGAGAGAGCACAGATACGCAGTATTTT	CASSLAGESTDTQYF
.	TRBV5-4	TRBD1	TRBJ1-2	TGTGCCAGCAGCCTGGACAGGGCCTATGGCTACACCTTC	CASSLDRAYGYTF
.	TRBV5-1	.	TRBJ2-7	TGCGCCAGCGCAGGTGTCCTATCCTACGAGCAGTACTTC	CASAGVLSYEQYF
.	TRBV12-5	.	TRBJ1-3	TGTGCTAGTGGTTTGGTTTTGGCAGCTGGAAACACCATATATTTT	CASGLVLAAGNTIYF
.	TRBV9	.	TRBJ1-2	TGTGCCAGCAGCGTGGAGGATAGAAGCGGCCACACCTTC	CASSVEDRSGHTF
few	TRBV6-5	.	TRBJ2-6	TGTGCCAGCAGTGGGGGAGGAAGCGGGGCCAACGTCCTGACTTTC	CASSGGGSGANVLTF
once	TRBV30	TRBD1	TRBJ1-3	TGTGCCTGGATGGGGGACAGGGCCTCTGGAAACACCATATATTTT	CAWMGDRASGNTIYF
.	TRBV6-1	.	TRBJ2-7	TGTGCCAGCAAGTTCGGGACTGTGTACGAGCAGTACTTC	CASKFGTVYEQYF
.	TRBV27	.	TRBJ1-6	TGTGCCAGCAGAAAGACAGTAGTTGATTCACCCCTCCACTTT	CASRKTVVDSPLHF
.	TRBV4-1	TRBD1	TRBJ1-5	TGCGCCAGCAGCCACCGGACAGGGGCGGTCGGCAATCAGCCCCAGCATTTT	CASSHRTGAVGNQPQHF
.	TRBV5-1	.	TRBJ1-1	TGCGCCAGCAGCCATCCGGGACAACTTCATGAAGCTTTCTTT	CASSHPGQLHEAFF
.	TRBV6-1	.	TRBJ1-2	TGTGCCAGCAGTGAAAACTACTATGGCTACACCTTC	CASSENYYGYTF